The rows below give T cell receptor beta chains drawn from one sample of a study of shared clonotypes between healthy human individuals. Some clones are missing from TCRdb's copy, which holds only in-frame ones; the method was immunoSEQ multiplex PCR. The table shows some 2.3 million clones, with 90% to 95% occurring only once. The sequenced sample consisted of naive CD4+ T cells from PBMCs. These receptors were taken from a man aged 18 to 35 in good health. Some clones in this sample may be carry-over from other donors' samples. Both conserved end residues are part of each CDR3. The D gene is left open where the match is weak. Rows give clone size only sometimes, using once, few, many, or a class for an expanded clone.

clone size	V gene	J gene	D gene	CDR3 protein	CDR3 DNA
-	TRBV5-4	TRBJ2-2	-	CASSRRTPPEGELFF	TGTGCCAGCTCCCGACGGACTCCCCCCGAGGGGGAGCTGTTTTTT
-	TRBV5-8	TRBJ1-3	-	CASSPRGSGNTIYF	TGTGCCAGCAGCCCGCGAGGGTCTGGAAACACCATATATTTT
once	TRBV5-1	TRBJ2-1	-	CASSPGTGNEQFF	TGCGCCAGCAGCCCTGGTACGGGTAATGAGCAGTTCTTC
-	TRBV5-1	TRBJ2-2	TRBD1	CASSSRQGGTGELFF	TGCGCCAGCAGCTCAAGACAGGGGGGCACCGGGGAGCTGTTTTTT
-	TRBV2	TRBJ1-6	-	CASSKDQGLDNSPLHF	TGTGCCAGCAGTAAGGACCAGGGGCTCGATAATTCACCCCTCCACTTT
-	TRBV6-5	TRBJ2-7	-	CASAERGGAEQYF	TGTGCCAGCGCCGAGAGAGGGGGGGCCGAGCAGTACTTC
-	TRBV30	TRBJ2-7	-	CAWSHGYEQYF	TGTGCCTGGTCCCACGGTTACGAGCAGTACTTC
-	TRBV30	TRBJ2-1	TRBD2	CAGSTSGRRNEQFF	TGTGCCGGGTCGACTAGCGGTCGGAGGAATGAGCAGTTCTTC
-	TRBV2	TRBJ2-7	-	CASNYARGDEQYF	TGTGCCAGCAATTATGCCCGCGGGGACGAGCAGTACTTC
-	TRBV7-2	TRBJ2-7	TRBD2	CASSLRGTSETYEQYF	TGTGCCAGCAGCTTAAGGGGGACTAGCGAAACCTACGAGCAGTACTTC
-	TRBV7-2	TRBJ2-5	TRBD2	CASSLLGSGKIQETQYF	TGTGCCAGCAGCCTACTCGGTAGCGGGAAAATTCAAGAGACCCAGTACTTC
-	TRBV5-1	TRBJ2-3	TRBD1	CASSSTGVSTDTQYF	TGCGCCAGCAGCTCTACAGGGGTATCCACAGATACGCAGTATTTT
-	TRBV27	TRBJ2-7	TRBD1	CASSRPGQPYEQYF	TGTGCCAGCAGCCGGCCGGGACAGCCTTACGAGCAGTACTTC
-	TRBV14	TRBJ2-5	-	CASSQAQGVWETQYF	TGTGCCAGCAGCCAAGCGCAGGGAGTATGGGAGACCCAGTACTTC
-	TRBV5-6	TRBJ2-3	-	CASSLTKFLVAPDTQYF	TGTGCCAGCAGCCTCACCAAGTTTCTAGTCGCCCCAGATACGCAGTATTTT
-	TRBV6-5	TRBJ2-7	-	CASSLGRTYEQYF	TGTGCCAGCAGTTTAGGCCGGACCTACGAGCAGTACTTC
-	TRBV5-1	TRBJ2-7	TRBD2	CASSTDGGTHEQYF	TGCGCCAGCAGCACGGACGGGGGGACGCACGAGCAGTACTTC
-	TRBV11-2	TRBJ1-1	-	CASSFNRGRVKAFF	TGTGCCAGCAGCTTTAATCGTGGGAGGGTCAAAGCTTTCTTT
-	TRBV27	TRBJ2-7	-	CASRTTTGAYEQYF	TGTGCCAGCAGAACAACGACTGGAGCCTACGAGCAGTACTTC
-	TRBV18	TRBJ2-2	-	CASSPRQVAGELFF	TGTGCCAGCTCACCACGCCAGGTCGCCGGGGAGCTGTTTTTT
-	TRBV11-2	TRBJ1-2	TRBD1	CASSLTGTGGSRDGYTF	TGTGCCAGCAGCTTAACGGGCACAGGGGGCAGTAGGGATGGCTACACCTTC
-	TRBV2	TRBJ2-3	TRBD2	CASHGLAGDADTQYF	TGTGCCAGCCACGGACTAGCGGGAGATGCAGATACGCAGTATTTT
-	TRBV11-2	TRBJ2-3	-	CASSSKPRGGSTDTQYF	TGTGCCAGCAGCTCGAAACCCAGGGGGGGGAGTACAGATACGCAGTATTTT
-	TRBV13	TRBJ1-2	TRBD1	CASSLGQGPNYGYTF	TGTGCCAGCAGCCTGGGACAGGGACCAAACTATGGCTACACCTTC
-	TRBV6-5	TRBJ2-7	-	CASSYSRDGYEQYF	TGTGCCAGCAGTTACTCCCGGGACGGCTACGAGCAGTACTTC
-	TRBV6-1	TRBJ2-1	-	CASSLGPNNEQFF	TGTGCCAGTTCGCTAGGACCAAACAATGAGCAGTTCTTC
-	TRBV28	TRBJ2-7	-	CASTEVAGYYEQYF	TGTGCCAGCACCGAGGTGGCAGGCTACTACGAGCAGTACTTC
-	TRBV28	TRBJ2-4	TRBD2	CASSPMRGVLAGGAKNIQYF	TGTGCCAGCAGCCCAATGAGGGGGGTTCTAGCGGGAGGGGCCAAAAACATTCAGTACTTC
-	TRBV4-2	TRBJ2-3	TRBD2	CASSSRRLAESTDTQYF	TGTGCCAGCAGCTCACGGCGACTAGCGGAAAGCACAGATACGCAGTATTTT
-	TRBV5-4	TRBJ1-5	TRBD1	CASSLGGGRNQPQHF	TGTGCCAGCAGCTTGGGAGGGGGCCGCAATCAGCCCCAGCATTTT
-	TRBV5-1	TRBJ1-1	-	CASSLIGQGTTEAFF	TGCGCCAGCAGCTTGATAGGGCAGGGGACCACTGAAGCTTTCTTT
once	TRBV5-4	TRBJ2-7	TRBD1	CASSEDRARYEQYF	TGTGCCAGCAGCGAGGACAGGGCTCGGTACGAGCAGTACTTC
-	TRBV15	TRBJ2-5	-	CATSRDLDSGGAQYF	TGTGCCACCAGCAGAGATCTTGACTCGGGTGGGGCCCAGTACTTC
once	TRBV2	TRBJ2-5	-	CASSDLRETQYF	TGTGCCAGCAGTGACTTGCGAGAGACCCAGTACTTC
-	TRBV19	TRBJ1-5	-	CASSDPGTGPTAQHF	TGTGCCAGTAGCGACCCCGGGACGGGCCCAACGGCCCAGCATTTT
once	TRBV5-1	TRBJ2-3	-	CASSFGGSTDTQYF	TGCGCCAGCAGCTTCGGTGGGAGCACAGATACGCAGTATTTT
-	TRBV28	TRBJ2-5	-	CASMAQVQETQYF	TGTGCCTCCATGGCCCAGGTCCAAGAGACCCAGTACTTC
-	TRBV14	TRBJ1-1	-	CASSQSTGSAFF	TGTGCCAGCAGCCAAAGCACAGGGTCAGCTTTCTTT
-	TRBV7-2	TRBJ2-5	-	CASSPDSAQTQYF	TGTGCCAGCAGCCCTGACAGCGCGCAGACCCAGTACTTC
-	TRBV5-1	TRBJ1-2	TRBD1	CASSLTGQGAYGYTF	TGCGCCAGCAGCCTGACTGGACAGGGTGCCTATGGCTACACCTTC
once	TRBV9	TRBJ2-1	TRBD2	CASSLRWREAGVEQFF	TGTGCCAGCAGCTTGAGGTGGCGGGAGGCCGGGGTTGAGCAGTTCTTC
-	TRBV5-6	TRBJ1-3	-	CASSRGRLGNTIYF	TGTGCCAGCAGCCGGGGTCGTCTTGGAAACACCATATATTTT
-	TRBV4-1	TRBJ1-5	-	CASSQDPSALVSNQPQHF	TGCGCCAGCAGCCAAGATCCGTCCGCGTTGGTTAGCAATCAGCCCCAGCATTTT
-	TRBV27	TRBJ2-7	TRBD2	CASSLGSSGGIYEQYF	TGTGCCAGCAGTTTAGGATCTAGCGGGGGCATCTACGAGCAGTACTTC
-	TRBV2	TRBJ2-5	-	CASRGGRGLETQYF	TGTGCCAGCAGGGGCGGTCGGGGGCTGGAGACCCAGTACTTC
-	TRBV7-3	TRBJ2-1	TRBD2	CASSPGLAANNEQFF	TGTGCCAGCAGCCCGGGACTAGCGGCGAACAATGAGCAGTTCTTC
once	TRBV7-3	TRBJ2-3	TRBD2	CASSLRRLADHTDTQYF	TGTGCCAGCAGCTTGAGACGACTAGCGGACCACACAGATACGCAGTATTTT
-	TRBV7-9	TRBJ2-2	-	CASSLREVSQAGELFF	TGTGCCAGCAGCTTACGTGAGGTCTCCCAGGCCGGGGAGCTGTTTTTT